Each of the 16 T cell receptor beta chains below was sequenced from the same sample in a study of early T cells in non-severe SARS-CoV-2 infection. In TCRdb, the 5' RACE reads were re-called with MiXCR into one record per CDR3 protein. The table records some 66,000 distinct CDR3 sequences, approximately 9.2% of them present only once. The sequenced sample was whole blood. The receptors were sampled from an adult who was a healthcare worker with PCR-confirmed SARS-CoV-2 infection or an uninfected control (not recorded which).

This chain links TRBV7-3 with TRBJ2-3; 10 bases are a match to TRBD1. Per the germline V gene, CDR1 is SGHTA and CDR2 is FQGTGA. The CDR3 contains 14 residues. Trimming took 5 bases from V and 5 from J; bases not matched to a gene: 4. The CDR3 is CASSQGQGIDTQYF. In DNA form, the CDR3 reads TGTGCCAGCAGCCAGGGACAGGGGATAGATACGCAGTATTTT.

This chain uses TRBV7-2 with TRBJ2-7; D not certain. This CDR3 comprises 12 residues. Germline V gives CDR1 SGHTA, CDR2 FQGNSA. The V end was cut by 5 bases, the J end by 5 bases, with 10 bases between. The CDR3 sequence is CASSPDSNEQYF. CDR3 in DNA: TGTGCCAGCAGCCCTGACTCTAACGAGCAGTACTTC.

This clonotype was recorded a few times. The chain links TRBV7-7 to TRBJ2-1, with 15 bases aligning to TRBD2. CDR1 and CDR2 from the germline V gene are SSHAT and FNYEAQ (reference sequence). The CDR3 is 15 residues long. V shed 5 bases and J 9 bases; nucleotides not matched to a gene: 5. This CDR3 is CASSHGLAGGGEQFF. The CDR3 DNA reads TGTGCCAGCAGCCACGGACTAGCGGGAGGGGGTGAGCAGTTCTTC.

This clonotype has a single count. The V and J genes are TRBV5-1 and TRBJ2-1, with D uncertain. The CDR3 is 13 residues long. CDR1 and CDR2 (germline): SGHRS, YFSETQ. V was pared by 0 bases and J by 8 bases, with 9 bases between. In nucleotides, the CDR3 is TGCGCCAGCAGCTTGGAAGGATCCGATGAGCAGTTCTTC. Its protein product is CASSLEGSDEQFF. Variable domain in full (rest from reference TRBV5-1 and TRBJ2-1): KAGVTQTPRYLIKTRGQQVTLSCSPISGHRSVSWYQQTPGQGLQFLFEYFSETQRNKGNFPGRFSGRQFSNSRSEMNVSTLELGDSALYLCASSLEGSDEQFFGPGTRLTVL.

This clonotype appeared many times. This chain uses TRBV6-1 with TRBJ2-1; TRBD2 agrees at 10 bases. The CDR3 runs to 14 residues. Germline V gene sequence: CDR1 MNHNS, CDR2 SASEGT. V shed 6 bases, J shed 5 bases, and the junction held 4 bases outside the gene matches. The CDR3 bases are TGTGCCAGCAGCCTAGCGGGAGCTAACAATGAGCAGTTCTTC. Protein: CASSLAGANNEQFF.

Many counts were recorded for this clonotype. The chain employs TRBV29-1 and TRBJ2-2; no firm D call. This CDR3 is 15 amino acids long. With 5 bases removed from V and 4 bases from J, the gap between germline ends came to 17 bases. Germline CDR1 and CDR2: SQVTM and ANQGSEA. The CDR3 region has the DNA TGCAGCGTTATAACCGGGTCGCTGACCACCGGGGAGCTGTTTTTT. Protein sequence: CSVITGSLTTGELFF.

This clonotype has only a few counts. The CDR3 bases are TGTGCCAGCAAGTTACTAGCGGGAGCTAATGAGCAGTTCTTC. The encoded protein is CASKLLAGANEQFF. This chain connects TRBV27 to TRBJ2-1, with 11 bases identical to TRBD2. This CDR3 has 14 amino acids. V lost 7 bases to trimming and J lost 7 bases; unmatched junction nucleotides: 6. Per germline, CDR1 MNHEY and CDR2 SMNVEV (reference sequence).

This clonotype was observed a few times. The chain carries TRBV12-3 or TRBV12-4 and TRBJ2-2, with a possible D match to TRBD2 (5 bases). The CDR3 extends over 15 amino acids. V dropped 8 bases and J dropped 6 bases, with 19 bases sitting between them. CDR3 in amino acids: CASSLNGVSAGELFF. CDR3 DNA: TGTGCCAGCTCTTTAAACGGAGTTAGCGCCGGGGAGCTGTTTTTT.

This clonotype was detected only a few times. J is TRBJ2-5 and V is TRBV6-1; 12 bases match TRBD2. This CDR3 spans 17 amino acids. Germline values: CDR1 MNHNS, CDR2 SASEGT. V lost 3 bases, J lost 4 bases, and 9 bases stayed unmatched. In DNA form, the CDR3 reads TGTGCCAGCAGTGACCTGACTAGCGGGAGTAGGTTAGAGACCCAGTACTTC. This gives the protein CASSDLTSGSRLETQYF.

This clonotype was observed a few times. The rearrangement links TRBV6-6 to TRBJ2-5; 7 bases agree with TRBD2. V lost 6 bases and J lost 0; bases outside the gene matches: 7. The germline V gene has CDR1 MNHNY and CDR2 SVGAGI (reference sequence). This CDR3 has 15 residues. This CDR3 is CASRGLTSYQETQYF. The CDR3 coding sequence is TGTGCCAGCAGGGGACTAACTTCGTACCAAGAGACCCAGTACTTC.

The rearrangement joins TRBV12-3 or TRBV12-4 to TRBJ2-2, with D uncertain. V dropped 1 base and J dropped 1 base, with 10 bases sitting between them. The CDR3 is made up of 16 amino acids. CDR3 sequence reads: CASSLVPALNTGELFF. The CDR3 nucleotides read TGTGCCAGCAGTTTAGTTCCAGCCTTGAACACCGGGGAGCTGTTTTTT.

This clonotype was seen at least ten times. The V call is TRBV20-1, the J call TRBJ2-1; D is unclear. V was trimmed by 0 bases and J by 0 bases, leaving 9 bases between them. The CDR3 is made up of 15 amino acids. Per the germline V gene, CDR1 is DFQATT and CDR2 is SNEGSKA (reference sequence). For the CDR3, the DNA is TGCAGTGCTAGAGATATGTCGAGCTCCTACAATGAGCAGTTCTTC. Protein sequence: CSARDMSSSYNEQFF.

This clonotype was counted ten times or more. The rearrangement uses TRBV4-1 and TRBJ1-1; 7 nucleotides align to TRBD1. V lost 1 base, J lost 1 base, and 18 bases stayed unmatched. This CDR3 has 20 amino acids. The germline V gene has CDR1 MGHRA and CDR2 YSYEKL. CDR3 loop: CASSQGRLVSVDRKNTEAFF. The CDR3 region has the DNA TGCGCCAGCAGCCAAGGTAGGCTTGTTTCCGTGGACAGGAAGAACACTGAAGCTTTCTTT.

This clonotype turned up a few times. This rearrangement joins TRBV29-1 to TRBJ2-5, with D possibly matching TRBD2 (6 bases). The CDR3 is 13 residues long. CDR1 and CDR2 (germline): SQVTM, ANQGSEA. Trimming pared 3 bases from V and 2 bases from J, leaving 10 bases between. In DNA form, the CDR3 reads TGCAGCGTTGAGGTTGGAGGGCAAGAGACCCAGTACTTC. Translated: CSVEVGGQETQYF.

V and J are TRBV6-5 and TRBJ2-5, with a tentative D call TRBD1 (7 bases). Between the trimmed V and J ends, which lost 6 bases and 5 bases, there was a span of 13 bases. The germline V gene encodes CDR1 MNHEY and CDR2 SVGAGI. The CDR3 is made up of 13 amino acids. The CDR3 is CASRPTGRETQYF. The CDR3 nucleotides are TGTGCCAGCAGACCGACAGGGAGGGAGACCCAGTACTTC.

This clonotype showed up many times. The chain uses TRBV29-1 and TRBJ1-1; D might be TRBD1 (5 bases). In germline, CDR1 is SQVTM, CDR2 ANQGSEA. Between the trimmed V and J ends, which lost 4 bases and 6 bases, there was a span of 18 bases. The CDR3 is 14 amino acids. CDR3 amino acids: CSVATTGIYSEAFF. The CDR3 nucleotides read TGCAGCGTTGCCACAACAGGAATCTATTCTGAAGCTTTCTTT.